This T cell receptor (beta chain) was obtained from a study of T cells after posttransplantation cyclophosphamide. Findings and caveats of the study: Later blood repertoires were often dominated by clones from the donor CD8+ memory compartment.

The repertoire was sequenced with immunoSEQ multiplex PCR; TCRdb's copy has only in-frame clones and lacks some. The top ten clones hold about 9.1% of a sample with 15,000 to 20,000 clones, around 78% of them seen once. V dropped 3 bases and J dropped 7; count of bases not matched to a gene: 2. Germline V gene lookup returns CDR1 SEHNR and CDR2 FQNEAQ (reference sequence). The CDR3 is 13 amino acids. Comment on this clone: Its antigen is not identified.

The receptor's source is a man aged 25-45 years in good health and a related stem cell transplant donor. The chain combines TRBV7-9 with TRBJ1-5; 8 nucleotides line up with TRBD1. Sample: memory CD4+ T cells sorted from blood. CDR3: CASSLTGEQPQHF. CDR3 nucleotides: TGTGCCAGCAGCTTGACAGGGGAACAGCCCCAGCATTTT.